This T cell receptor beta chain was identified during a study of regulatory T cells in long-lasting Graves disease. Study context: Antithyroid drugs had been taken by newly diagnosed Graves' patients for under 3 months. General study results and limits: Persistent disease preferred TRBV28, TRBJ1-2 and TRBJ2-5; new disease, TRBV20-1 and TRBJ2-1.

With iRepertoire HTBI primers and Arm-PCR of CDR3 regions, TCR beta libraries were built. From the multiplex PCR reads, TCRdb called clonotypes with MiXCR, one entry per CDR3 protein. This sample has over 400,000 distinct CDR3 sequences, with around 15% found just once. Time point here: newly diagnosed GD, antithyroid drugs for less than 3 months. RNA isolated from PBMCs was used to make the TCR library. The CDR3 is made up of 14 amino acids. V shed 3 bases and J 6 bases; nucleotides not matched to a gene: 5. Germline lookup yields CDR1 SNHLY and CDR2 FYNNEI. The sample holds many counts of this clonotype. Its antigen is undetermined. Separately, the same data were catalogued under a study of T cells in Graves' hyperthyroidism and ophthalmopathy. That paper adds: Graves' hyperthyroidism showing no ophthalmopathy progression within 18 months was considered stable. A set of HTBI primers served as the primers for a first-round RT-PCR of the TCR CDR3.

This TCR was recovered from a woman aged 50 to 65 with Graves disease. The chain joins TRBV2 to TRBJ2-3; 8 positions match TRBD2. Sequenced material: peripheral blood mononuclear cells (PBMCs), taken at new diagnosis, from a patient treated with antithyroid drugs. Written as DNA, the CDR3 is TGTGCCAGCAGTGAGGCCCCGGGGGGGGATACGCAGTATTTT. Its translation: CASSEAPGGDTQYF.